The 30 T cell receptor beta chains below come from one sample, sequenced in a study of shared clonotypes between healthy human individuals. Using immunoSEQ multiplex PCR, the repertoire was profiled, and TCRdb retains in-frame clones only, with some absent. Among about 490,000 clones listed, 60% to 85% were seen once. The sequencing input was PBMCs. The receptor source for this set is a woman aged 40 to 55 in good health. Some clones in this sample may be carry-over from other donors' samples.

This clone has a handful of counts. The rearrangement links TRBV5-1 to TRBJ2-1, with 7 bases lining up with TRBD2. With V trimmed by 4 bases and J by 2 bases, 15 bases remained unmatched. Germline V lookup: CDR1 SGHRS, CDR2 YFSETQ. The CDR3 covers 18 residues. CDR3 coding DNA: TGCGCCAGCAGCCCCTCCGGACTAGTCCTATCGCCCTACAATGAGCAGTTCTTC. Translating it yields CASSPSGLVLSPYNEQFF.

In DNA form, the CDR3 reads TGTGCCAGCACCCCCTGGGGACTAGCGACCATCACAGATACGCAGTATTTT. Its protein product is CASTPWGLATITDTQYF. The chain is built from TRBV28 and TRBJ2-3; TRBD2 matches 10 bases. The germline V gene encodes CDR1 MDHEN and CDR2 SYDVKM. The CDR3 consists of 17 residues. Trimming cost V 7 bases and J 2 bases; bases outside gene matches: 12.

As DNA, the CDR3 is TGTGCCAGCAGCGCTCCTTCCCCCTACAATGAGCAGTTCTTC. It is translated as CASSAPSPYNEQFF. This rearrangement joins TRBV7-9 to TRBJ2-1; the D is unclear. Germline CDR1 and CDR2: SEHNR and FQNEAQ (reference sequence). V gave up 5 bases and J gave up 2 bases, with 10 bases separating them. The CDR3 consists of 14 residues.

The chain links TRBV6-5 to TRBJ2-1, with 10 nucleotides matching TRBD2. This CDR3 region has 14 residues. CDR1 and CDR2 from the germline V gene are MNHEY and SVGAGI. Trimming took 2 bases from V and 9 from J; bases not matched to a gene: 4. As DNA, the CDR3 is TGTGCCAGCAGTTACCTAGCGGGAGTGGGTGAGCAGTTCTTC. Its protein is CASSYLAGVGEQFF.

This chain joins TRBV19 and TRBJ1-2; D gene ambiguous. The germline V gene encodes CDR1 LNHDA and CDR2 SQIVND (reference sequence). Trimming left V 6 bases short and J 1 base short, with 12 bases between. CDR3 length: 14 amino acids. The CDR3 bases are TGTGCCAGTAGCCCCGGACCTAATAACTATGGCTACACCTTC. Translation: CASSPGPNNYGYTF. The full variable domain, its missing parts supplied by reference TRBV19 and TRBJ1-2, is DGGITQSPKYLFRKEGQNVTLSCEQNLNHDAMYWYRQDPGQGLRLIYYSQIVNDFQKGDIAEGYSVSREKKESFPLTVTSAQKNPTAFYLCASSPGPNNYGYTFGSGTRLTVV.

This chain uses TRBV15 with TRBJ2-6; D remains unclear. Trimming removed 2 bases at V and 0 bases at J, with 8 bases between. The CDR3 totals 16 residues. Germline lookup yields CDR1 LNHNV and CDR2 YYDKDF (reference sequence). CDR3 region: CATSRTMNSGANVLTF. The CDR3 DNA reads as TGTGCCACCAGCAGAACTATGAACTCTGGGGCCAACGTCCTGACTTTC.

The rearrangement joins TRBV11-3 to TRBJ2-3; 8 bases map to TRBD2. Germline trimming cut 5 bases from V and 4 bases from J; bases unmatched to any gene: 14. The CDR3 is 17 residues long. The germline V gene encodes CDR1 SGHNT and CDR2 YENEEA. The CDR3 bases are TGTGCCAGCAGCCAGAGGCATAGCGGGATCGGGCCAGATACGCAGTATTTT. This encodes CASSQRHSGIGPDTQYF.

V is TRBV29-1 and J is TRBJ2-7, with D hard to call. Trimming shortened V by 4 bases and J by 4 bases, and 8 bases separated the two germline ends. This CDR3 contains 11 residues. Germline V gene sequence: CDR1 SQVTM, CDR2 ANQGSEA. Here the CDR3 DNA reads TGCAGCGTTGGATCTTGGTACGAGCAGTACTTC. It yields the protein CSVGSWYEQYF.

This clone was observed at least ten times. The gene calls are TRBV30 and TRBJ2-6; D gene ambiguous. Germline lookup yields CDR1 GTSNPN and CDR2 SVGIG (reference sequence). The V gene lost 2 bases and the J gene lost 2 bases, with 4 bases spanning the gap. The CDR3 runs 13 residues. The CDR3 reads CAWSRAGANVLTF. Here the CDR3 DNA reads TGTGCCTGGAGTCGAGCTGGGGCCAACGTCCTGACTTTC.

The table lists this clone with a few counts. CDR3 coding DNA: TGTGCCAGCAAAATGACAGAGAACACCGGGGAGCTGTTTTTT. Protein product: CASKMTENTGELFF. The V call is TRBV6-6, the J call TRBJ2-2; D is perhaps TRBD1 (5 bases). Trimming removed 7 bases from V and 1 base from J, with 10 bases in between. This CDR3 is built from 14 residues. Germline CDR1 is MNHNY and CDR2 is SVGAGI (reference sequence).

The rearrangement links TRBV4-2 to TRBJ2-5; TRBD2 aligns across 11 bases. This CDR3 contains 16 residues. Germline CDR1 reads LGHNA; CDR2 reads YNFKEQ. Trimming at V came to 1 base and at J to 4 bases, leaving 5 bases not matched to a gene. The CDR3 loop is CASSQATSGSPETQYF. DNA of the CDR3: TGTGCCAGCAGCCAAGCTACTAGCGGGAGTCCAGAGACCCAGTACTTC.

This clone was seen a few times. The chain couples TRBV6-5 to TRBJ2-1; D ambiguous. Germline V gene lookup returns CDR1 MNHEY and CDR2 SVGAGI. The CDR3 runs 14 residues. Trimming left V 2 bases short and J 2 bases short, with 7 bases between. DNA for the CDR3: TGTGCCAGCAGTTACACCCGAACCTACAATGAGCAGTTCTTC. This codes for CASSYTRTYNEQFF.

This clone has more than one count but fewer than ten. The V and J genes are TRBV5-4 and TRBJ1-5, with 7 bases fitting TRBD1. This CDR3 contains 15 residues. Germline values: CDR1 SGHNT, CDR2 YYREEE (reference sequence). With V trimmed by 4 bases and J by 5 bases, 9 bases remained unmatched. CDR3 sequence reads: CASSQDEGAHQPQHF. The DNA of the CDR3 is TGTGCCAGCAGCCAAGATGAGGGGGCTCATCAGCCCCAGCATTTT.

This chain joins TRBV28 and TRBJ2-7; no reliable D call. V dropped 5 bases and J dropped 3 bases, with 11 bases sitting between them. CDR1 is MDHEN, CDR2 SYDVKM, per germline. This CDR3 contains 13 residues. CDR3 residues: CASSARAHYEQYF. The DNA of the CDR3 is TGTGCCAGCAGTGCCCGGGCCCACTACGAGCAGTACTTC. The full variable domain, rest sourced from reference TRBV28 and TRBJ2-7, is DVKVTQSSRYLVKRTGEKVFLECVQDMDHENMFWYRQDPGLGLRLIYFSYDVKMKEKGDIPEGYSVSREKKERFSLILESASTNQTSMYLCASSARAHYEQYFGPGTRLTVT.

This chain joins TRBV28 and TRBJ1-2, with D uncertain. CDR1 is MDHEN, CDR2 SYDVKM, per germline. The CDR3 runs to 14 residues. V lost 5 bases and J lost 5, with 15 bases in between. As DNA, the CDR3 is TGTGCCAGCAGTAGAGGGCCCCAGCAATATGGCTACACCTTC. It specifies CASSRGPQQYGYTF.

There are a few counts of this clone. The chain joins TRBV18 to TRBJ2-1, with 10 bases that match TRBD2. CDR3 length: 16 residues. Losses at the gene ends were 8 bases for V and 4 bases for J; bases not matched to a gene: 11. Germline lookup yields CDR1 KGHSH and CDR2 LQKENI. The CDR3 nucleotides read TGTGCCAGCACCTCCTCCGGGACTAGCGTTTACAATGAGCAGTTCTTC. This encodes CASTSSGTSVYNEQFF.

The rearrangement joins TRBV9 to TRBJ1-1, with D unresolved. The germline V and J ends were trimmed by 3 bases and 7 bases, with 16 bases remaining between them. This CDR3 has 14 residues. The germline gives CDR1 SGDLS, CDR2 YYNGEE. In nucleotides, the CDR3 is TGTGCCAGCAGCGGAGGTCCGGCAGCCGATGAAGCTTTCTTT. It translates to CASSGGPAADEAFF.

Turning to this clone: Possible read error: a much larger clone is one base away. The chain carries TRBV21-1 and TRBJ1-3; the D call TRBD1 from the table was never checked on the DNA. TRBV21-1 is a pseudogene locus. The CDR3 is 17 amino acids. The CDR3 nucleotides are TGTGCCAGCAGCATTCGTCTCCTGGACAGGGATGGAAACACCATATATTTT. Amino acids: CASSIRLLDRDGNTIYF.

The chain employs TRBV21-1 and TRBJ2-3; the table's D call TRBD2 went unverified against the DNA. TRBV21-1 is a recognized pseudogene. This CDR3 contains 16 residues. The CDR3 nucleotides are TGTGCCAGCAGCAAAAGACTAGCGGGAGAAAATCGGGCGCAGTATTTT. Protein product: CASSKRLAGENRAQYF.

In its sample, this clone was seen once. CDR3 sequence reads: CASSAPGLAGDGEQYF. The CDR3 DNA reads TGTGCCAGTAGTGCCCCGGGACTAGCGGGAGATGGAGAGCAGTACTTC. The chain has TRBV19 and TRBJ2-7, with TRBD2 matching 14 bases. CDR1 and CDR2 (germline): LNHDA, SQIVND (reference sequence). CDR3 size: 16 residues. J was trimmed by 7 bases and V by 5 bases; bases with no gene match: 10.

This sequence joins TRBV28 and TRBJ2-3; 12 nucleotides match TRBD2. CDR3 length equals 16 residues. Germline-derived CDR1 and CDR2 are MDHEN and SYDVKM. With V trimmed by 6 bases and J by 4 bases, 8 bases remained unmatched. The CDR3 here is CASSYLAGGKPDTQYF. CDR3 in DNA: TGTGCCAGCAGCTACCTAGCGGGAGGGAAGCCAGATACGCAGTATTTT.

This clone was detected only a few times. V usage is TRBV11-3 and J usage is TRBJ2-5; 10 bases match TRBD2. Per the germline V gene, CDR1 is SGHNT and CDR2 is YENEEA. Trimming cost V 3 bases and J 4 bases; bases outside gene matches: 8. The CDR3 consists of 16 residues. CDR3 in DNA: TGTGCCAGCAGCTTTCGGAGCGGGAGGGCCGGAGAGACCCAGTACTTC. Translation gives CASSFRSGRAGETQYF.

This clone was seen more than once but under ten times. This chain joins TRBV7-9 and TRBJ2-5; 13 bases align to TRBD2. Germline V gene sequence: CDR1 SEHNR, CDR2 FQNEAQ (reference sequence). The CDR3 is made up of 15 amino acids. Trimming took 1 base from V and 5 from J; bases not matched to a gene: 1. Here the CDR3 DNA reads TGTGCCAGCAGCTTAGGGACTAGCGGGGGTGAGACCCAGTACTTC. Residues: CASSLGTSGGETQYF.

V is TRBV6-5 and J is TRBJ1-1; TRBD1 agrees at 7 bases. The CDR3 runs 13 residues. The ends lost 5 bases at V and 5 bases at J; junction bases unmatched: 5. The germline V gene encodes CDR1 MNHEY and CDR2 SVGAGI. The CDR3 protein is CASSTQQGTEAFF. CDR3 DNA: TGTGCCAGCAGTACCCAACAGGGGACTGAAGCTTTCTTT.

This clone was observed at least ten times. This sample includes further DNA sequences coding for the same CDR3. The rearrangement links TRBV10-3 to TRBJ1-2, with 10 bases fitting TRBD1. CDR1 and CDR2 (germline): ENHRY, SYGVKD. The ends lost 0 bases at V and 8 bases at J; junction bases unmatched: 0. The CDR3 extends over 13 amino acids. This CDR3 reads CAISESGQGGYTF. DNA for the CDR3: TGTGCCATCAGTGAGTCGGGACAGGGGGGCTACACCTTC.

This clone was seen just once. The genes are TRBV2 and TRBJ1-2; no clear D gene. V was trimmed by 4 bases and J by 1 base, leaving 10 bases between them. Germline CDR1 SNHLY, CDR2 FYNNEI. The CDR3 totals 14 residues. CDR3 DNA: TGTGCCAGCAGTGGGCAACTGAGTAACTATGGCTACACCTTC. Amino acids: CASSGQLSNYGYTF.

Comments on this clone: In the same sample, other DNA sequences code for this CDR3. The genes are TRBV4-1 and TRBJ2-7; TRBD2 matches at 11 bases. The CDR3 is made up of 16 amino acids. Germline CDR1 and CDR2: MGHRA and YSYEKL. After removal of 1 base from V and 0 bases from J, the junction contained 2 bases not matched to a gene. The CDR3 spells CASSQGTSGSSYEQYF. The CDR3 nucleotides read TGCGCCAGCAGCCAAGGCACTAGCGGGAGCTCCTACGAGCAGTACTTC.

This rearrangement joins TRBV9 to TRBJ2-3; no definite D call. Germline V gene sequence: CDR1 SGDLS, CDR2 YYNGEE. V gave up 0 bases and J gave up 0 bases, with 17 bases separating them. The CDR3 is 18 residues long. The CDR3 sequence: CASSVGRVRSTSTDTQYF. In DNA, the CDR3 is TGTGCCAGCAGCGTAGGTAGGGTGAGGAGCACTAGCACAGATACGCAGTATTTT.

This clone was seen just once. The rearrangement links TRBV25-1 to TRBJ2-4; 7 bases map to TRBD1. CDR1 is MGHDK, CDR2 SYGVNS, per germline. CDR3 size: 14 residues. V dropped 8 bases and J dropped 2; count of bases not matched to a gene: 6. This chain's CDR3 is CASPEDRPKNIQYF. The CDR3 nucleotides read TGTGCCAGCCCTGAGGACAGGCCCAAAAACATTCAGTACTTC.

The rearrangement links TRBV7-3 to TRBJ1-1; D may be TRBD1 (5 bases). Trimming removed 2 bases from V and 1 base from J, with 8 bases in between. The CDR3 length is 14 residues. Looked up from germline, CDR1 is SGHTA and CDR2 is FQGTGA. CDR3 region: CASSLAGTNTEAFF. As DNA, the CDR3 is TGTGCCAGCAGCTTAGCAGGGACGAACACTGAAGCTTTCTTT.